Given below is one T cell receptor (beta chain) in context. Its antigen is undetermined. This sample's time point: week 47, end of study. All doses held 300 ug of mutant IDH1 20-mer peptide, with topical imiquimod. Vaccination of patients was performed eight times, in weeks 1, 3, 5, 7, 11, 15, 19 and 23. The record originates from a study of a mutant IDH1 vaccine in newly diagnosed glioma. About the research overall: Patients under treatment included around 60% males and about 38% females and had a mean age of around 40 years. Previous care, which was radiotherapy, temozolomide, or both, most often involved both. Week 35 was assigned to visit V12, and week 47 was assigned to visit V13.

The assay was immunoSEQ multiplex PCR, and TCRdb's table has in-frame clones only and misses some. The data hold about 94,000 clones, with over 85% observed a single time. This CDR3 region has 16 residues. J lost 4 bases, V lost 3 bases, and 8 bases had no gene match. Per germline, CDR1 LNHDA and CDR2 SQIVND (reference sequence). The source is a woman aged 50 to 60 with glioma. This material consisted of PBMCs, taken from a glioma patient whose treatment included an IDH1 peptide vaccine. The chain recombines TRBV19 with TRBJ2-3; 9 bases agree with TRBD2. CDR3 region: CASSMRSGGSPDTQYF. The DNA for the CDR3 is TGTGCCAGTAGTATGAGGAGCGGGGGGTCGCCAGATACGCAGTATTTT.